The T cell receptor beta chain described here comes from a study of blood T cell repertoires in COVID-19 (TCRdb year 2020). Background on the whole study: Collaborator samples came from the United States, Italy and Spain and covered acute and convalescent phases of COVID-19. The samples were drawn from two sources: the first 160 participants of the ongoing ImmuneRACE study, and over 950 subjects contributed by 6 global collaborators. The prospective study material was composed of cDNA or gDNA derived from T cells, B-cell-depleted T cells, or PBMCs. The repertoires were released in a freely available public database meant as a resource for research on the immune response to SARS-CoV-2. Subjects who had been exposed to COVID-19, were actively infected with it, or had recovered from it provided the deeply sampled blood TCRbeta repertoires that made up the dataset. Nearly every sample came with metadata listing a de-identified subject ID, COVID-19 status, age in years and sex. HLA class I and class II types, where available, came from metadata supplied by the sample provider rather than from assay-based typing.

The CDR3 contains 16 residues, cysteine and phenylalanine counted. Only the CDR3 portion is preserved as DNA: 48 bases, with reading frame beginning at the first base. From V the trimming removes 5 bases and from J it removes 5 bases, while the gene matches leave 14 bases of the junction unaccounted for. From a lookup of the germline V gene, CDR1 and CDR2 are MNHEY and SVGEGT. Whole blood was collected in K2EDTA tubes by collaborating institutions according to the institutions' own protocols. For TCRbeta analysis, collaborators shipped samples in one of three forms: frozen whole blood, isolated PBMCs, or DNA extracted from either of those sample types. This clone was counted at least ten times. It has no known antigen specificity. Per-base qualities were not stored, and no clone one base away is much larger. The immunoSEQ Assay, a bias-controlled multiplex PCR, was used to amplify TCRbeta CDR3 regions from genomic DNA. The study's processing was this. The number of nucleated cells in each sample was estimated by amplification of reference gene primers within the assay. To quantify the absolute abundance of each unique TCRbeta CDR3 rearrangement, sequence reads were collapsed and filtered. For each sample, productive Simpson clonality was calculated as the square root of Simpson's diversity index over productive rearrangements. TCRdb carries this immuneACCESS record with in-frame sequences only. Its versions omit some clonotypes, under half of them owing to an unresolved V gene in the studies checked, with the rest unexplained. That table is the source of V, J and clone size, and D and trimming were worked out from the DNA. This sample lists about 190,000 clones; less than 85% were detected once. The ten largest clones capture under 15% of the sample.

The full study reports these points: The quantity of clinical and demographic metadata differed by source and by participant and was supplied without curation.

Sequences were obtained from peripheral blood. Here the chain combines TRBV6-2 or TRBV6-3 and TRBJ2-7, with TRBD2 identical over 8 junction bases. This TCR derives from a woman aged 45-60 years with acute or convalescent COVID-19. DNA sequence: TGTGCCAGCAGTCAACCCCAAGCGGGAGACGGACACGAGCAGTACTTC. It specifies CASSQPQAGDGHEQYF.